What follows describes a single TCR beta chain. Its cognate antigen is unknown. This PCR relied on a set of 60 Vbeta primers and 13 Jbeta primers. The table came from immunoSEQ multiplex PCR; TCRdb's copy has only in-frame clones and leaves some out. The table records about 140,000 clones, approximately 79% of them present only once. The source of the sample is a study of cytomegalovirus exposure and HLA in healthy donors. Study-wide results and caveats: Per a later analysis, HLA-associated TCR beta chains showed more clonal expansion than other, equally common TCR beta chains. Several V segments, TRBV6-2 and TRBV6-3 among them, could not be told apart and were dropped.

Per germline, CDR1 GTSNPN and CDR2 SVGIG (reference sequence). The CDR3 length is 15 residues. The J segment lost 0 bases and the V segment lost 3 bases, leaving 6 bases of the junction unmatched. This TCR was sampled from a woman in her twenties or thirties in good health and CMV-seronegative. Sample: PBMCs. The V and J genes are TRBV30 and TRBJ1-1; 8 bases align to TRBD1. CDR3 in amino acids: CAWSDRGRMNTEAFF. CDR3 DNA: TGTGCCTGGAGCGACAGGGGCAGAATGAACACTGAAGCTTTCTTT.